The T cell receptor (beta chain) under discussion was sequenced for a study of T-cell memory formation after mild COVID-19. V was cut by 3 bases and J by 6 bases, with 19 bases left in between. There are 16 residues in the CDR3. The V gene's germline CDR1 is SNHLY and CDR2 FYNNEI. This clonotype was found a few times. The antigen is undetermined. Study observations and caveats: Clones that shrank (day 15 to 85) were balanced CD4/CD8, whereas later expanders leaned CD4+. The finding that pre-infection memory included some responding clones suggested that cross-reactive memory joined. CD4+ contracting clones were found mainly in CM and EM, and CD8+ ones in EMRA.

Sample barcodes and UMIs were carried by the TCR alpha and TCR beta cDNA libraries that 5'RACE generated with constant-segment primers. One entry per CDR3 protein results from TCRdb running MiXCR on the 5' RACE reads. The sample yields 450,000 or so distinct CDR3 sequences, 20% seen once. This sequence joins TRBV2 and TRBJ2-3, with D perhaps assigned TRBD1 or TRBD2 (6 bases each). The sequence came from an adult woman who had mild COVID-19 (a few samples of this study predate the infection). Cell type and time point are not known. The source material was PBMCs or a T cell subset sorted from them (not recorded which). CDR3 region: CASSDQYSGAGDTQYF. In nucleotides, the CDR3 is TGTGCCAGCAGTGACCAATACTCAGGGGCGGGGGATACGCAGTATTTT. Full variable domain (missing parts from reference TRBV2 and TRBJ2-3): EPEVTQTPSHQVTQMGQEVILRCVPISNHLYFYWYRQILGQKVEFLVSFYNNEISEKSEIFDDQFSVERPDGSNFTLKIRSTKLEDSAMYFCASSDQYSGAGDTQYFGPGTRLTVL.